A single sample is the source of the 5 T cell receptor beta chains below, sequenced in a study of cytomegalovirus exposure and HLA in healthy donors. Both 60 Vbeta primers and 13 Jbeta primers went into the PCR. Measured with immunoSEQ multiplex PCR; TCRdb has only the in-frame clones, and not every one. The sample carries around 150,000 clones, 80% recorded once. Sequencing used PBMCs. The receptor set was obtained from a male donor in good health and CMV-seropositive.

The CDR3 spells CACNRDRGRRTDTQYF. The CDR3 DNA reads as TGTGCCTGCAACCGGGACAGGGGGCGGAGGACAGATACGCAGTATTTT. The chain carries TRBV30 and TRBJ2-3; 12 nucleotides line up with TRBD1. The V and J ends lost 6 bases and 3 bases, in that order; junction bases with no gene match: 10. Germline V CDR1 and CDR2: GTSNPN, SVGIG (reference sequence). This CDR3 has 16 amino acids.

J is TRBJ2-1 and V is TRBV7-9; D possibly corresponds to TRBD2 (6 bases). Between the trimmed V and J ends, which lost 1 base and 9 bases, there was a span of 16 bases. The CDR3 totals 15 residues. Germline V gene sequence: CDR1 SEHNR, CDR2 FQNEAQ (reference sequence). The CDR3 nucleotides read TGTGCCAGCAGCTTAGTCGGGGGTCGAGGCGGTGAGCAGTTCTTC. Protein sequence: CASSLVGGRGGEQFF.

The chain recombines TRBV6-1 with TRBJ2-7, with a weak D call TRBD2 (6 bases). The CDR3 is made up of 14 amino acids. CDR1 and CDR2 from the germline V gene are MNHNS and SASEGT. Trimming pared 7 bases from V and 0 bases from J, leaving 13 bases between. As DNA, the CDR3 is TGTGCCAGCATAGGGACTGGGAACTCCTACGAGCAGTACTTC. Residues: CASIGTGNSYEQYF.

This clone appeared once. This chain connects TRBV5-1 to TRBJ2-3; maybe TRBD1 (5 bases). CDR1 is SGHRS, CDR2 YFSETQ, per germline. Trimming pared 3 bases from V and 1 base from J, leaving 9 bases between. This CDR3 is 14 amino acids long. Here the CDR3 reads CASSSGQGTDTQYF. The CDR3, as DNA: TGCGCCAGCAGCTCTGGACAAGGCACAGATACGCAGTATTTT. The full variable domain, completed using reference TRBV5-1 and TRBJ2-3, is KAGVTQTPRYLIKTRGQQVTLSCSPISGHRSVSWYQQTPGQGLQFLFEYFSETQRNKGNFPGRFSGRQFSNSRSEMNVSTLELGDSALYLCASSSGQGTDTQYFGPGTRLTVL.

V usage is TRBV29-1 and J usage is TRBJ1-2, with D unclear. The CDR3 runs 13 residues. V was trimmed by 7 bases and J by 0 bases, leaving 12 bases between them. Germline V gives CDR1 SQVTM, CDR2 ANQGSEA. The CDR3 nucleotides read TGCAGCGCTGATGAATCGGCTAACTATGGCTACACCTTC. Protein: CSADESANYGYTF.